The sequence of this T cell receptor beta chain was determined in a study of shared clonotypes between healthy human individuals. In the study overall: For every donor, three CD4 naive, three CD4 memory, two CD8 naive and one CD8 memory plates were used. Study observations and caveats: Compared with clonotypes that all four donors shared, non-shared clonotypes had lower generation probabilities.

This table comes from immunoSEQ multiplex PCR, and its TCRdb copy is limited to in-frame clones, with some not included. The data show roughly 2.2 million clones, less than 95% seen once. The CDR3 contains 15 residues. The V and J ends lost 2 bases and 10 bases respectively, with 18 bases between them. CDR1 is SEHNR and CDR2 is FQNEAQ in the germline V gene (reference sequence). A word on this clone: The antigen is not known.

The receptor was isolated from a man aged 18 to 29 in good health. Some clones in this sample may be carry-over from other donors' samples. The V gene is TRBV7-9, the J gene TRBJ2-1; the D gene is possibly TRBD1 (6 bases). Sequences were obtained from naive CD4+ T cells from PBMCs. Subset denoted: CD45RA+ positively selected. DNA of the CDR3: TGTGCCAGCAGCTTATACCTCGCAGGGGCTGAGGAGCAGTTCTTC. Protein product: CASSLYLAGAEEQFF.